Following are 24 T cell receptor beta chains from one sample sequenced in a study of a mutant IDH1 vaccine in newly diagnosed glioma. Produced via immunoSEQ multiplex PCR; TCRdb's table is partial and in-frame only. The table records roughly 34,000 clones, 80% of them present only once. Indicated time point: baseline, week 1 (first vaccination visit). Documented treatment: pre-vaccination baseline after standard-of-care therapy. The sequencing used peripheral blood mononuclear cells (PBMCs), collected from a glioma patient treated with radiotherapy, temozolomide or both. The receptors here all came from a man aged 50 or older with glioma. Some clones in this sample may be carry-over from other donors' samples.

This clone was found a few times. The chain's CDR3 is CASSLLRGRFGYTF. CDR3 sequence (DNA): TGTGCCAGCAGCTTATTAAGGGGGCGTTTCGGCTACACCTTC. This chain uses TRBV11-2 with TRBJ1-2; 7 bases agree with TRBD1. Germline V gene sequence: CDR1 SGHAT, CDR2 FQNNGV. The CDR3 runs to 14 residues. The V and J ends lost 2 bases and 8 bases, in that order; junction bases with no gene match: 8.

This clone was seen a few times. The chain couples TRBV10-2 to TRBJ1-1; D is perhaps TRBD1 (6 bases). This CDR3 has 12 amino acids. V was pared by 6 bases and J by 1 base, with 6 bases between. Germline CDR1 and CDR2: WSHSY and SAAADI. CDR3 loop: CASRTGNTEAFF. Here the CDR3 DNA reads TGCGCCAGCAGGACAGGGAACACTGAAGCTTTCTTT.

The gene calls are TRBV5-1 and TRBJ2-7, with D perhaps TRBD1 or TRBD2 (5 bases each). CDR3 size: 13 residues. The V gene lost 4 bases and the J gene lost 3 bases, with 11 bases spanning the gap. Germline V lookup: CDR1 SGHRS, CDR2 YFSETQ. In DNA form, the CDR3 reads TGCGCCAGCAGCGCGGGCCAGGGCTACGAGCAGTACTTC. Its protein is CASSAGQGYEQYF.

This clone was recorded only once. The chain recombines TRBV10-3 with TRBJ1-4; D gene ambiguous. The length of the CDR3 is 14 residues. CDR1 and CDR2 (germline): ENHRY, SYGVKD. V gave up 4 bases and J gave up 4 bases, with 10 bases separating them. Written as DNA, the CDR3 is TGTGCCATCAGTGGAGTTTATGGTAATGAAAAACTGTTTTTT. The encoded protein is CAISGVYGNEKLFF.

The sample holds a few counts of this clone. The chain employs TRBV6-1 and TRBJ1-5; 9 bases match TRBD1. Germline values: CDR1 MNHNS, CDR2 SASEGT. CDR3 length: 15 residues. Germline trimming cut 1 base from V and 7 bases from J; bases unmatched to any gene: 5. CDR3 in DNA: TGTGCCAGCAGTGAAGTTTGGACAGGGGAACAGCCCCAGCATTTT. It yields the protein CASSEVWTGEQPQHF.

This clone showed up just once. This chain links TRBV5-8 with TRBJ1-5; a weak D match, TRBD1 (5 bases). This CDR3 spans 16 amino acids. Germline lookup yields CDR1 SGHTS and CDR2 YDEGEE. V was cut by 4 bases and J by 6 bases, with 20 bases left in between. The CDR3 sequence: CASSPRLAGRAQPQHF. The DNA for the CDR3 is TGTGCCAGCAGCCCCCGATTAGCAGGGCGGGCTCAGCCCCAGCATTTT.

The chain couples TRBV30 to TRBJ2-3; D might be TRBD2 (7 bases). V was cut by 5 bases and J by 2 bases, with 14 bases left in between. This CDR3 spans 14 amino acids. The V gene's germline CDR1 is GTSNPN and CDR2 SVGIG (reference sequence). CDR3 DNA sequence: TGTGCCTGGGGGAGGGGGAGGGCCACAGATACGCAGTATTTT. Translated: CAWGRGRATDTQYF. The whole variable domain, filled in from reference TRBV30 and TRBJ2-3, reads SQTIHQWPATLVQPVGSPLSLECTVEGTSNPNLYWYRQAAGRGLQLLFYSVGIGQISSEVPQNLSASRPQDRQFILSSKKLLLSDSGFYLCAWGRGRATDTQYFGPGTRLTVL.

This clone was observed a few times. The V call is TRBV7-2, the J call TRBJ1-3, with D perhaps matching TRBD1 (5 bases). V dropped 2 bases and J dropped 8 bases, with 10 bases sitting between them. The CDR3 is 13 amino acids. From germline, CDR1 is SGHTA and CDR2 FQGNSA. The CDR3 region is CASSLKRGDTIYF. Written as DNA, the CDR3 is TGTGCCAGCAGCTTAAAGAGAGGGGACACCATATATTTT. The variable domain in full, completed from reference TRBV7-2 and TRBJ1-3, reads GAGVSQSPSNKVTEKGKDVELRCDPISGHTALYWYRQSLGQGLEFLIYFQGNSAPDKSGLPSDRFSAERTGGSVSTLTIQRTQQEDSAVYLCASSLKRGDTIYFGEGSWLTVV.

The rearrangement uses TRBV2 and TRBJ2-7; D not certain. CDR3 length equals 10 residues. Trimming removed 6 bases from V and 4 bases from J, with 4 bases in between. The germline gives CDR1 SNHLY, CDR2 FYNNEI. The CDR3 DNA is TGTGCCAGCAGCCGTTACGAGCAGTACTTC. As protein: CASSRYEQYF.

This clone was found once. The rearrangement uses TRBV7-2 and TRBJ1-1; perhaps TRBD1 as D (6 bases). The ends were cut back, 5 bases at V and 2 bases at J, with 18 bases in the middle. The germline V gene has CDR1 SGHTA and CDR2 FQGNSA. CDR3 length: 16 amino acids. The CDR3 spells CASSPLLTGINTEAFF. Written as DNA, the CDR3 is TGTGCCAGCAGCCCCCTCCTAACAGGGATCAACACTGAAGCTTTCTTT.

The CDR3 loop is CASSFRLLPRDRGLYEQYF. CDR3 in DNA: TGTGCCAGCAGCTTTAGACTCCTTCCCCGGGACAGGGGATTGTACGAGCAGTACTTC. The rearrangement joins TRBV7-2 to TRBJ2-7, with 10 bases matching TRBD1. The length of the CDR3 is 19 residues. Trimming at V came to 3 bases and at J to 4 bases, leaving 18 bases not matched to a gene. Germline V gives CDR1 SGHTA, CDR2 FQGNSA.

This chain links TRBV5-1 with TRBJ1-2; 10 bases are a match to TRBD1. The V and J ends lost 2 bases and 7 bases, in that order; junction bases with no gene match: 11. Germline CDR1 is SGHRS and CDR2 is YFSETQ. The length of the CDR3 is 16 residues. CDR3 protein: CASSFATGTGEGGYTF. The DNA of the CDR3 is TGCGCCAGCAGCTTTGCAACCGGGACAGGGGAGGGTGGCTACACCTTC.

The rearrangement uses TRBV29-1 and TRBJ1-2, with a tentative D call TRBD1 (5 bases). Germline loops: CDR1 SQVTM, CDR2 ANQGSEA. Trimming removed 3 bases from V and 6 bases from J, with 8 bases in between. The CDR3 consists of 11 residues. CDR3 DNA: TGCAGCGTTGATACCAGGGATGGCTACACCTTC. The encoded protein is CSVDTRDGYTF.

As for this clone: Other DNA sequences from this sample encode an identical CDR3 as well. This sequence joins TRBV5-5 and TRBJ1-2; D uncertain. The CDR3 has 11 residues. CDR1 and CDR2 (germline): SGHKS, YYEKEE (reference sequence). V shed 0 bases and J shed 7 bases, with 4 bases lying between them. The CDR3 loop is CASSLDGGYTF. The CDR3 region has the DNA TGTGCCAGCAGCTTGGACGGTGGCTACACCTTC.

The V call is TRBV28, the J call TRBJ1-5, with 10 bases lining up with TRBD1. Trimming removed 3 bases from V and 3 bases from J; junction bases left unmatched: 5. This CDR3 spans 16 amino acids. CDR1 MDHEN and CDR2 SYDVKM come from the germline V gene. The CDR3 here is CASSFSGQGDNQPQHF. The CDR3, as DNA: TGTGCCAGCAGTTTCTCCGGACAGGGGGACAATCAGCCCCAGCATTTT.

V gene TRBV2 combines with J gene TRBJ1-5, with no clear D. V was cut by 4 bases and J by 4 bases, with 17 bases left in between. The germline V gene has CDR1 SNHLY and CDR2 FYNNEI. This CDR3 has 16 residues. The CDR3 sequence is CASSVNTLKSNQPQHF. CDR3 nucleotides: TGTGCCAGCAGTGTTAACACGCTCAAATCAAATCAGCCCCAGCATTTT.

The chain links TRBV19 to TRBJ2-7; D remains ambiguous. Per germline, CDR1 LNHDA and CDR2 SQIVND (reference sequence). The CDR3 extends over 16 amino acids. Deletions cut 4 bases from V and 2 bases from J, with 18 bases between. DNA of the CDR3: TGTGCCAGTAGTAGCATCCAGGCGACCTCCACCTACGAGCAGTACTTC. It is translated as CASSSIQATSTYEQYF.

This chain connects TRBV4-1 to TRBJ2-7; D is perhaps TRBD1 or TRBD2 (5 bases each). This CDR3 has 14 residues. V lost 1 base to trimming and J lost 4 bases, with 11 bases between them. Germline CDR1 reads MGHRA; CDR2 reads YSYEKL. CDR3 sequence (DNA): TGCGCCAGCAGCCAAGGGAAGGGACCGTACGAGCAGTACTTC. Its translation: CASSQGKGPYEQYF.

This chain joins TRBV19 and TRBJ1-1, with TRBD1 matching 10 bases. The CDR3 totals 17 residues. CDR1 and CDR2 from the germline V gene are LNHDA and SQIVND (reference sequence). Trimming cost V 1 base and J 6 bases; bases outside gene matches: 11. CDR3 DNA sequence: TGTGCCAGTAGTATAGTTGGGACAGGGGTCGTGTCAGCTGAAGCTTTCTTT. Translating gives CASSIVGTGVVSAEAFF.

This chain's CDR3 is CATWTDEKLFF. DNA of the CDR3: TGTGCCACCTGGACAGATGAAAAACTGTTTTTT. The gene calls are TRBV15 and TRBJ1-4; D perhaps matches TRBD1 (6 bases). This CDR3 spans 11 amino acids. The germline gives CDR1 LNHNV, CDR2 YYDKDF (reference sequence). V was cut by 8 bases and J by 6 bases, with 7 bases left in between.

In DNA form, the CDR3 reads TGTGCCAGCAGCTCCCAATACGAGCAGTACTTC. It encodes CASSSQYEQYF. The chain links TRBV7-9 to TRBJ2-7; D uncertain. The germline V gene has CDR1 SEHNR and CDR2 FQNEAQ (reference sequence). The CDR3 sequence is 11 residues long. V was pared by 4 bases and J by 4 bases, with 5 bases between.

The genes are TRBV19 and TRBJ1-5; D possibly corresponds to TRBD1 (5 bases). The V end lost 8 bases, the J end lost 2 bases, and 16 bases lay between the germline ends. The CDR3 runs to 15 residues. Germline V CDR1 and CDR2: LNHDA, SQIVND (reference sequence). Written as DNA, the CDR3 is TGTGCCAGTTCCGGGGGTGGGGTGGGCAATCAGCCCCAGCATTTT. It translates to CASSGGGVGNQPQHF.

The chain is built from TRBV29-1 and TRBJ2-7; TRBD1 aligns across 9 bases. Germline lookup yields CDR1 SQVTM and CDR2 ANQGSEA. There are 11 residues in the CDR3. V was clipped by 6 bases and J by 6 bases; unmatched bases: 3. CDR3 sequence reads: CSVDRGTEQYF. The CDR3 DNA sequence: TGCAGCGTCGACAGGGGGACCGAGCAGTACTTC.

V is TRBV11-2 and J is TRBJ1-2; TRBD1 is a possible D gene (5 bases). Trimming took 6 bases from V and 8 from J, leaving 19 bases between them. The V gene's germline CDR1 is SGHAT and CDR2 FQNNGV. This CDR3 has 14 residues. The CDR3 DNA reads TGTGCCAGCAGTCACAGTCCAGGGATGGGCGGCTACACCTTC. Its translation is CASSHSPGMGGYTF.